These 24 T cell receptor beta chains share one sample of origin, sequenced in a study of tumor-infiltrating lymphocytes in primary liver carcinoma (dated by TCRdb to 2015 to 2018). These reads were obtained on an Illumina HiSeq 2500. TCRbeta-specific cDNA was reverse-transcribed from 500 ng total RNA using a constant-region primer and ProtoScript II reverse transcriptase. Three nested multiplex PCR rounds, following a slightly modified ARM-PCR procedure, were used to build the TCRbeta libraries. Each of the first two PCR rounds ran for about 10 cycles using multiplex TRBV1-TRBV30 forward primers together with a Cbeta reverse primer. The public reads were run again by TCRdb, first through fastp at Q25 and then through MiXCR, and only productive beta chains were kept. Records with the same CDR3 protein are collapsed into one entry carrying the most frequent genes and DNA. The table for this sample lists approximately 190,000 distinct CDR3 sequences; around four fifths of them were counted only once. The ten largest clones represent roughly 18% of the sample.

Without any cell sorting, total RNA and DNA were extracted together from approximately 20-30 mg of bulk tissue using the AllPrep DNA/RNA mini kit. Sequencing used tumor tissue from primary liver carcinoma. These receptors were taken from a man aged 40-49 years with primary liver carcinoma and hepatitis B virus infection.

Remarks on this clonotype: This may arise from a read error, as a much more abundant clone is one base away. J is TRBJ2-5 and V is TRBV5-4; D remains ambiguous. The germline V gene encodes CDR1 SGHNT and CDR2 YYREEE (reference sequence). The germline V and J ends were trimmed by 5 bases and 5 bases, with 16 bases remaining between them. The CDR3 totals 14 residues. CDR3 amino acids: CASSHADGVETQYF. The CDR3 bases are TGTGCCAGCAGTCATGCGGATGGTGTCGAGACCCAGTACTTC.

Note on this clonotype: Lacking the conserved final phenylalanine or tryptophan, this CDR3 likely reflects a read error. V usage is TRBV7-9 and J usage is TRBJ2-1; TRBD2 matches at 10 bases. Germline CDR1 is SEHNR and CDR2 is FQNEAQ (reference sequence). The CDR3 totals 17 residues. CDR3 amino acids: CVSSRTSGQLNYNEQFL. In nucleotides, the CDR3 is TGTGTCAGCAGCCGGACTAGCGGACAACTAAACTACAATGAGCAGTTCTTA.

The J gene is TRBJ2-1, the V gene TRBV11-3; D call uncertain. The V gene's germline CDR1 is SGHNT and CDR2 YENEEA. The CDR3 consists of 12 residues. V was cut by 9 bases and J by 6 bases, with 12 bases left in between. The CDR3 spells CARNLNGNEQFF. The CDR3 bases are TGTGCCAGGAACTTAAATGGCAATGAGCAGTTCTTC.

In the case of this clonotype: Likely a read error: the CDR3 ends without its conserved phenylalanine or tryptophan. The chain is built from TRBV6-1 and TRBJ2-3, with D perhaps matching TRBD2 (6 bases). The CDR3 loop spans 15 amino acids. CDR1 MNHNS and CDR2 SASEGT come from the germline V gene. The chain's CDR3 is CASSDSGTLTDMQYY. CDR3 sequence (DNA): TGTGCCAGCAGTGACTCCGGGACTTTAACAGATATGCAGTATTAT.

The chain is built from TRBV4-2 and TRBJ1-2, with D maybe TRBD1 (6 bases). V lost 4 bases and J 5 bases, leaving 26 bases between the germline ends. Germline loops: CDR1 LGHNA, CDR2 YNFKEQ. The CDR3 runs to 18 residues. The CDR3 protein is CASSRSSRVGGASYGYTF. Written as DNA, the CDR3 is TGTGCCAGCAGCCGATCGTCCAGGGTGGGGGGCGCGTCTTATGGCTACACCTTC.

The chain joins TRBV5-1 to TRBJ2-5, with TRBD2 as a possible D gene (6 bases). The V and J ends lost 4 bases and 7 bases respectively, with 20 bases between them. The length of the CDR3 is 15 residues. Germline V gene data show CDR1 as SGHRS and CDR2 as YFSETQ. In nucleotides, the CDR3 is TGCGCCAGCAGCCCAACCCCCCCAGCGGAGGGGACCCAGTACTTC. Translated, it gives CASSPTPPAEGTQYF.

The chain recombines TRBV29-1 with TRBJ2-3; 8 bases agree with TRBD1. Trimming removed 5 bases from V and 11 bases from J; junction bases left unmatched: 15. The CDR3 is made up of 14 amino acids. Germline-derived CDR1 and CDR2 are SQVTM and ANQGSEA. CDR3 DNA: TGCAGCGTTTCCGGGACAGGAGCGTCAAATAAGCAGTATTTT. The encoded protein is CSVSGTGASNKQYF.

As to this clonotype: The junction does not match germline at one end; this may be a read error. The J gene is TRBJ2-7, the V gene TRBV11-1; D is ambiguous. CDR3 size: 16 residues. CDR1 is SGHAT and CDR2 is FQDESV in the germline V gene (reference sequence). The CDR3 DNA reads TGTGCGAGCAGCCTGCGCGTAAGGGCGTCCCTGTGGGAGCAGTACTTC. Encoded protein: CASSLRVRASLWEQYF.

This clonotype was seen a few times. The CDR3 ends on some other residue instead of the conserved phenylalanine or tryptophan, so this is likely a read error. The chain combines TRBV11-1 with TRBJ2-6; weak D call: TRBD1 (5 bases). Per germline, CDR1 SGHAT and CDR2 FQDESV (reference sequence). The CDR3 covers 15 residues. The CDR3 DNA is TGTGCCAGCAGCTTGGGCCGAGCTGGGGCGAACGTCCTGACTTTG. Translating it yields CASSLGRAGANVLTL.

Comments on this clonotype: The junction and the germline gene differ at one end; a read error may be behind it. The chain couples TRBV6-2 or TRBV6-3 to TRBJ1-1, with D hard to call. This CDR3 comprises 13 residues. CDR1 MNHEY and CDR2 SVGEGT come from the germline V gene. The CDR3 sequence: CASRLAENNEAFF. The DNA for the CDR3 is TGTGCCAGCCGACTGGCAGAAAACAATGAAGCTTTCTTT.

V and J are TRBV11-1 and TRBJ2-1; 9 bases match TRBD2. The assigned J gene may be wrong: the sequence end matches TRBJ2-7 better. The CDR3 contains 14 residues. CDR1 is SGHAT, CDR2 FQDESV, per germline (reference sequence). The chain's CDR3 is CASSPRLAGALQYF. The CDR3 DNA reads as TGTGCCAGCAGTCCGAGATTAGCGGGAGCGCTGCAGTACTTC.

This clonotype was recorded many times. The rearrangement uses TRBV28 and TRBJ2-7; the match to TRBD2 covers 9 bases. Trimming took 5 bases from V and 0 from J; bases not matched to a gene: 5. This CDR3 has 15 amino acids. The germline CDR1 and CDR2 sequences are MDHEN and SYDVKM. The CDR3 bases are TGTGCCAGCAGTCAGACTAGCGGCCACTCCTACGAGCAGTACTTC. This codes for CASSQTSGHSYEQYF.

The CDR3 is CASSMARDSPLHF. The CDR3 DNA follows: TGTGCCAGCAGCATGGCACGGGATTCACCCCTCCACTTT. V usage is TRBV11-1 and J usage is TRBJ1-6, with D hard to call. V lost 5 bases and J 8 bases, leaving 10 bases between the germline ends. CDR3 length equals 13 residues. The germline V gene has CDR1 SGHAT and CDR2 FQDESV (reference sequence). Full variable domain (remainder filled in from reference TRBV11-1 and TRBJ1-6): EAEVAQSPRYKITEKSQAVAFWCDPISGHATLYWYRQILGQGPELLVQFQDESVVDDSQLPKDRFSAERLKGVDSTLKIQPAELGDSAMYLCASSMARDSPLHFGNGTRLTVT.

The chain recombines TRBV11-3 with TRBJ1-2; TRBD1 might be the D (5 bases). Germline lookup yields CDR1 SGHNT and CDR2 YENEEA. The V end lost 8 bases, the J end lost 8 bases, and 18 bases lay between the germline ends. The length of the CDR3 is 13 residues. The CDR3 loop reads CASCYAGDSGYTF. DNA of the CDR3: TGTGCCAGCTGCTATGCCGGGGACTCGGGCTACACCTTC. Variable domain in full (rest from reference TRBV11-3 and TRBJ1-2): EAGVVQSPRYKIIEKKQPVAFWCNPISGHNTLYWYLQNLGQGPELLIRYENEEAVDDSQLPKDRFSAERLKGVDSTLKIQPAELGDSAVYLCASCYAGDSGYTFGSGTRLTVV.

Points on this clonotype: The junction does not match germline at one end; this may be a read error. The genes are TRBV28 and TRBJ1-5; TRBD1 might be the D (5 bases). From germline, CDR1 is MDHEN and CDR2 SYDVKM. The CDR3 runs to 15 residues. The chain's CDR3 is CASSSRGLGNQPQHF. DNA of the CDR3: TGTGCCAGTAGTTCAAGGGGTTTGGGCAATCAGCCCCAGCATTTT.

Notes on this clonotype: Without the conserved terminal phenylalanine or tryptophan, this CDR3 likely stems from a read error. The chain has TRBV7-9 and TRBJ1-2; D might be TRBD1 (6 bases). Germline CDR1 and CDR2: SEHNR and FQNEAQ (reference sequence). The germline V and J ends were trimmed by 4 bases and 2 bases, with 20 bases remaining between them. The CDR3 extends over 17 amino acids. DNA of the CDR3: TGTGCCAGCAGCTCCAGACCCCATGGGGGGCGCAACTATGGCTACACCCTC. Translated, it gives CASSSRPHGGRNYGYTL.

For this clonotype: The CDR3 does not end in the conserved phenylalanine or tryptophan, so this is likely a read error. The chain is built from TRBV6-2 or TRBV6-3 and TRBJ1-5; unclear D gene. Trimming removed 10 bases at V and 6 bases at J, with 25 bases between. Germline-derived CDR1 and CDR2 are MNHEY and SVGEGT. This CDR3 comprises 16 residues. CDR3 amino acids: CANTLTSSGSGQPQHY. In DNA, the CDR3 is TGTGCCAACACCCTTACCTCCTCCGGATCGGGTCAGCCCCAGCATTAT.

The rearrangement links TRBV12-3 or TRBV12-4 to TRBJ1-2; 8 bases line up with TRBD1. Losses at the gene ends were 7 bases for V and 5 bases for J; bases not matched to a gene: 12. The CDR3 is 15 amino acids. CDR3 residues: CASTARTGREYGYTF. The CDR3 nucleotides are TGTGCCAGCACTGCCCGGACAGGGAGGGAATATGGCTACACCTTC.

Details on this clonotype: Mismatch with germline at one junction end may stem from a read error. This sequence joins TRBV11-1 and TRBJ2-7; D is uncertain. This CDR3 spans 13 amino acids. Germline loops: CDR1 SGHAT, CDR2 FQDESV (reference sequence). Here the CDR3 DNA reads TGCGGCAGCAGCTCCTCGCGGTGTGGCGAGCAGTACTTC. This codes for CGSSSSRCGEQYF.

Notes on this clonotype: Being one base from a much bigger clone, this may be a read error. The chain employs TRBV30 and TRBJ1-6; D is unresolved. Germline V CDR1 and CDR2: GTSNPN, SVGIG (reference sequence). CDR3 size: 14 residues. CDR3 sequence (DNA): TGTGCCTGTAGACTCCGGACCAATAATTCATCCCTCCACTTT. Its protein is CACRLRTNNSSLHF.

Comment on this clonotype: This may be a read error, as it is one base from a much larger clone. V usage is TRBV10-3 and J usage is TRBJ2-3, with 14 nucleotides matching TRBD2. Germline V gene data show CDR1 as ENHRY and CDR2 as SYGVKD. CDR3 length: 17 residues. CDR3 sequence: CAISDVGLAGADDKQYF. The CDR3 DNA follows: TGTGCCATCAGTGACGTGGGACTAGCGGGAGCGGATGATAAGCAGTATTTT.

The rearrangement uses TRBV12-3 or TRBV12-4 and TRBJ2-7; the D call may be TRBD1 or TRBD2 (6 bases each). The CDR3 covers 13 residues. The ends were cut back, 7 bases at V and 4 bases at J, with 14 bases in the middle. The CDR3 DNA sequence: TGTGCCAGCAAAGGGGGGTTTAGTTACGAGCAGTACTTC. Protein product: CASKGGFSYEQYF.

Points on this clonotype: Germline and junction disagree at one end, which may indicate a read error. The chain couples TRBV4-3 to TRBJ1-2; D might be TRBD1 (6 bases). CDR1 and CDR2 (germline): LGHNA, YSLEER. The CDR3 loop spans 17 amino acids. CDR3 sequence reads: CASSQDYRQVRIYGYNF. The CDR3 DNA reads as TGCGCCAGCAGCCAGGATTATCGACAGGTGCGGATCTATGGCTACAACTTC.

Comments on this clonotype: The CDR3 does not close with the conserved phenylalanine or tryptophan, likely indicating a read error. This chain links TRBV11-2 with TRBJ2-7; D is possibly TRBD1 (5 bases). Germline CDR1 and CDR2: SGHAT and FQNNGV. This CDR3 has 14 residues. Trimming took 4 bases from V and 4 from J, leaving 14 bases between them. The CDR3 nucleotides read TGTGCCAGCAGCTCAAACAGGAACTCTTACGAGCAGTACTCC. Translation: CASSSNRNSYEQYS.